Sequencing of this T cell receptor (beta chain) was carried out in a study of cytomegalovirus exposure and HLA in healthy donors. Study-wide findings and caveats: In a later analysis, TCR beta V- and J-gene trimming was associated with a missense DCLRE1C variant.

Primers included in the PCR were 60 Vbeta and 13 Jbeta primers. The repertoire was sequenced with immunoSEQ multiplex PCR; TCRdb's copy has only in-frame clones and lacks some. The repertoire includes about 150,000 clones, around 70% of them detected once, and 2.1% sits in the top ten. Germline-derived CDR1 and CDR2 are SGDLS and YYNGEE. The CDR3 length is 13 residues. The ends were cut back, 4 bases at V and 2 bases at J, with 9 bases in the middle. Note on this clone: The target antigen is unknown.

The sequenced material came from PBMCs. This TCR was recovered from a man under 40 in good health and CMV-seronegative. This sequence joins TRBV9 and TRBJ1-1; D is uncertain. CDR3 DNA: TGTGCCAGCAGCTTAACACCAAACACTGAAGCTTTCTTT. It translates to CASSLTPNTEAFF. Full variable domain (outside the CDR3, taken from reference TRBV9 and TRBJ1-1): DSGVTQTPKHLITATGQRVTLRCSPRSGDLSVYWYQQSLDQGLQFLIQYYNGEERAKGNILERFSAQQFPDLHSELNLSSLELGDSALYFCASSLTPNTEAFFGQGTRLTVV.